This TCR beta chain was sequenced in a study of neurological immune-mediated disorders. Time point noted: longitudinal time-point 3. This clonotype was seen many times. Germline values: CDR1 DFQATT, CDR2 SNEGSKA (reference sequence). Trimming took off 2 bases at V and 7 bases at J, with 11 bases between the two ends. This CDR3 region has 12 residues. TCRdb reprocessed the 5' RACE reads via MiXCR and lists one record per CDR3 protein. Of roughly 50,000 distinct CDR3 sequences in the sample, approximately 11% are singletons; the top ten hold 9%. The sample was PBMCs. The TCR originated in a male donor with HTLV-1-associated myelopathy (HAM/TSP). The rearrangement links TRBV20-1 to TRBJ1-1, with TRBD1 as a possible D gene (5 bases). As DNA, the CDR3 is TGCAGTGCTAGACAGGGTCTCGGTGAAGCTTTCTTT. Translated, it gives CSARQGLGEAFF.